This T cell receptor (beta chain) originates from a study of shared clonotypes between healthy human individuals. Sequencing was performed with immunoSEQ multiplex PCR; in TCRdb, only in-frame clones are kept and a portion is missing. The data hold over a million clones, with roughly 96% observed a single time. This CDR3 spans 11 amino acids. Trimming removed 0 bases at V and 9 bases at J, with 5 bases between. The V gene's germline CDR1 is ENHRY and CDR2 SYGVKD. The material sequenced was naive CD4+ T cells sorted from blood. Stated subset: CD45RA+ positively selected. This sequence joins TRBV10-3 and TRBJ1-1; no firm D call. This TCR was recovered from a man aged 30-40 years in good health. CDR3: CAISESLKAFF. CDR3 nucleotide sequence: TGTGCCATCAGTGAGTCACTTAAAGCTTTCTTT.